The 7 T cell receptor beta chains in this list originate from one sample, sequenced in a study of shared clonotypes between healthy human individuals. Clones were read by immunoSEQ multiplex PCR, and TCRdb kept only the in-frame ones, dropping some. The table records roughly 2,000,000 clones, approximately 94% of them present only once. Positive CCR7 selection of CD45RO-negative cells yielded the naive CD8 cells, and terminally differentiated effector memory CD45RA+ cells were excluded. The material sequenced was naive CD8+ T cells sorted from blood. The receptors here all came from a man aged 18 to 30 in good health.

The CDR3 nucleotides read TGTGCCAGCAGCTTAGACAGCTTCTATGGCTACACCTTC. Its translation: CASSLDSFYGYTF. The chain is built from TRBV7-8 and TRBJ1-2; D uncertain. The length of the CDR3 is 13 residues. Germline V gene lookup returns CDR1 SGHVS and CDR2 FQNEAQ. V was shortened by 1 base and J by 4 bases, with 7 bases between the two germline ends.

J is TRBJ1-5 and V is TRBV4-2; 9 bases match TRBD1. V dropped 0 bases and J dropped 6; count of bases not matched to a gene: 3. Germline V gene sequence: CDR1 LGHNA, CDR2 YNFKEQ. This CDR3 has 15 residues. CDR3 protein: CASSQEATGGQPQHF. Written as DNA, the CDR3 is TGTGCCAGCAGCCAAGAGGCGACAGGGGGTCAGCCCCAGCATTTT.

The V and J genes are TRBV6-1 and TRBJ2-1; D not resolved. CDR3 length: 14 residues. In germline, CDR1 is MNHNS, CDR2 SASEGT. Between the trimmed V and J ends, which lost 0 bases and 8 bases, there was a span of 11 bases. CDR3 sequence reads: CASSEAKGGYEQFF. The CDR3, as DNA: TGTGCCAGCAGTGAAGCAAAGGGTGGGTATGAGCAGTTCTTC.

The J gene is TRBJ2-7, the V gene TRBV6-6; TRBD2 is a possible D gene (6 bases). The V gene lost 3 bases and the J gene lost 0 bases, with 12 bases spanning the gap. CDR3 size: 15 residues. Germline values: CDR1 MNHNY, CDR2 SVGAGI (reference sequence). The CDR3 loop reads CASSYGDSVSYEQYF. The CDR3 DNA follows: TGTGCCAGCAGTTATGGGGACTCCGTCTCCTACGAGCAGTACTTC.

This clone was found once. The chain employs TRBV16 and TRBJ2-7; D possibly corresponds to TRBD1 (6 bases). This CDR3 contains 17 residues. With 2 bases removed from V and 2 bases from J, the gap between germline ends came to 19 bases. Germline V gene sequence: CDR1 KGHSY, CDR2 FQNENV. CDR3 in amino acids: CASSQISHGTRAYEQYF. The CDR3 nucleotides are TGTGCCAGCAGCCAAATCTCCCACGGGACACGAGCCTACGAGCAGTACTTC. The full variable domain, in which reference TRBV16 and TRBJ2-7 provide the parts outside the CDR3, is GEEVAQTPKHLVRGEGQKAKLYCAPIKGHSYVFWYQQVLKNEFKFLISFQNENVFDETGMPKERFSAKCLPNSPCSLEIQATKLEDSAVYFCASSQISHGTRAYEQYFGPGTRLTVT.

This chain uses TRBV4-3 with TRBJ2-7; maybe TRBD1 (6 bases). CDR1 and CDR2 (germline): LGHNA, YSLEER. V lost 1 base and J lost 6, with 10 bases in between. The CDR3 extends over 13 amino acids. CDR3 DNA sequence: TGCGCCAGCAGCCAAGCCCTAGGGGGCGAGCAGTACTTC. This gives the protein CASSQALGGEQYF.

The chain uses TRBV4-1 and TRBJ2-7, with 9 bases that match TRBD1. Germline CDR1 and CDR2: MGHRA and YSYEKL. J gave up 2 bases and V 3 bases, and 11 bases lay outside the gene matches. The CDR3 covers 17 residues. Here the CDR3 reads CASSHSHPGTGTYEQYF. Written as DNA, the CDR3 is TGCGCCAGCAGCCACAGTCACCCCGGGACAGGGACCTACGAGCAGTACTTC.